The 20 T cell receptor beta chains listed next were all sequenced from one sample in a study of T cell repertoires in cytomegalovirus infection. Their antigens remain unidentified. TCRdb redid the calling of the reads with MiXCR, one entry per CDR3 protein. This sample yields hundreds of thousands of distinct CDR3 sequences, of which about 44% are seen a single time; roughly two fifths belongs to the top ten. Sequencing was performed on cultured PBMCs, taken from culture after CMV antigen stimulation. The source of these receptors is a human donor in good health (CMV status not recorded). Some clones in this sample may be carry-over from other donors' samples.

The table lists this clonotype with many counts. CDR3 region: CASSWTPFKETQYF. The CDR3 nucleotides read TGTGCCAGCAGTTGGACCCCATTTAAGGAGACCCAGTACTTC. The chain carries TRBV7-2 and TRBJ2-5, with D unclear. Germline values: CDR1 SGHTA, CDR2 FQGNSA. Trimming removed 6 bases from V and 5 bases from J, with 16 bases in between. The CDR3 is 14 residues long.

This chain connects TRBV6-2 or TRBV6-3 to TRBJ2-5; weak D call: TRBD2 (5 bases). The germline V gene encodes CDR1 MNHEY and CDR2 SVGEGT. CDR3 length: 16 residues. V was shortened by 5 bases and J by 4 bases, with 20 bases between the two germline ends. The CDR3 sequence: CASSTPSGMRGETQYF. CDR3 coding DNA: TGTGCCAGCAGTACCCCCTCCGGGATGCGAGGAGAGACCCAGTACTTC.

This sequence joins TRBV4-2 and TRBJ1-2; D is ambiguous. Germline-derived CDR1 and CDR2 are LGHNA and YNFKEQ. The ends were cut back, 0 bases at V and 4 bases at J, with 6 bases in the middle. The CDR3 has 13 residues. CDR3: CASSQDQGYGYTF. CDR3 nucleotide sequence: TGTGCCAGCAGCCAAGATCAAGGCTATGGCTACACCTTC.

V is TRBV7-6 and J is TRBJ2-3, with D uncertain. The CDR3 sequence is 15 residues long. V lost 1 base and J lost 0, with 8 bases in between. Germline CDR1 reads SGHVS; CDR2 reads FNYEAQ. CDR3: CASSLGAWSTDTQYF. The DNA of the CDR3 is TGTGCCAGCAGCTTAGGAGCGTGGAGCACAGATACGCAGTATTTT.

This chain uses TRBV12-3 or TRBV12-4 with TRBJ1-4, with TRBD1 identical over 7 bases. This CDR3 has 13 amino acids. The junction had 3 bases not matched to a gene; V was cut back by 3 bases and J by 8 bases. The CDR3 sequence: CASSLGGGEKLFF. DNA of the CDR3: TGTGCCAGCAGTTTGGGAGGGGGCGAAAAACTGTTTTTT.

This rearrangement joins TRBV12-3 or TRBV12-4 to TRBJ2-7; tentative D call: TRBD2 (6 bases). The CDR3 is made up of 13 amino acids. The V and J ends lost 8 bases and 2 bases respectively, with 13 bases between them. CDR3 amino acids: CASRSTGAYEQYF. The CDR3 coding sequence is TGTGCCAGCCGCTCTACGGGGGCCTACGAGCAGTACTTC.

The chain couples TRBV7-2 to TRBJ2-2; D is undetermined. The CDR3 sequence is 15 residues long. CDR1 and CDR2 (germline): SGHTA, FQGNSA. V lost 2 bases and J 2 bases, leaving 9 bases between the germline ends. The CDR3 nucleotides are TGTGCCAGCAGCTTAAAGGCAGTTAACACCGGGGAGCTGTTTTTT. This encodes CASSLKAVNTGELFF.

The CDR3 nucleotides are TGTGCCAGCAGCGTAGGCGGGACTCAAGAGACCCAGTACTTC. Translated: CASSVGGTQETQYF. The chain carries TRBV9 and TRBJ2-5; tentatively, D is TRBD2 (6 bases). This CDR3 region has 14 residues. The germline V and J ends were trimmed by 0 bases and 2 bases, with 8 bases remaining between them. Germline CDR1 is SGDLS and CDR2 is YYNGEE. The full variable domain, in which reference TRBV9 and TRBJ2-5 provide the parts outside the CDR3, is DSGVTQTPKHLITATGQRVTLRCSPRSGDLSVYWYQQSLDQGLQFLIQYYNGEERAKGNILERFSAQQFPDLHSELNLSSLELGDSALYFCASSVGGTQETQYFGPGTRLLVL.

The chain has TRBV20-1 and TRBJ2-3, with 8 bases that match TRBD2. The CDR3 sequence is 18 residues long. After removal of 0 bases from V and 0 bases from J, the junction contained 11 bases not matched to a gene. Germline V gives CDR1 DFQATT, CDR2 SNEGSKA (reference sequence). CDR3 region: CSARDQSGGPRSTDTQYF. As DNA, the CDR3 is TGCAGTGCTAGAGATCAGAGCGGGGGCCCGAGGAGCACAGATACGCAGTATTTT.

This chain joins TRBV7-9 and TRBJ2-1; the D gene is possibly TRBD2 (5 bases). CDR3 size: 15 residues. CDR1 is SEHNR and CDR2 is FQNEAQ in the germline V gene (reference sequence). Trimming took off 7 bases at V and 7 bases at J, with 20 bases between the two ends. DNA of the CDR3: TGTGCCAGCACCCAACCCGGGATAGCCCAGAATGAGCAGTTCTTC. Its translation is CASTQPGIAQNEQFF.

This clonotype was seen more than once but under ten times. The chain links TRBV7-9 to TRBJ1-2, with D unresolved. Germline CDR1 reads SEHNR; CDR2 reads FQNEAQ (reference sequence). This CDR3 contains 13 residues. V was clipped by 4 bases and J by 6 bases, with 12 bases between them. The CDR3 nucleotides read TGTGCCAGCAGCTCTGGACGCGTGAATGGCTACACCTTC. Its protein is CASSSGRVNGYTF.

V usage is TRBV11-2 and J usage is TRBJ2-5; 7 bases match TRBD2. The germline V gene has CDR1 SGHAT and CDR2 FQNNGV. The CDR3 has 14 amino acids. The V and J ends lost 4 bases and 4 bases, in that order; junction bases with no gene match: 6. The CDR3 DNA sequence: TGTGCCAGCAGCTCCGGACTAGACGGAGAGACCCAGTACTTC. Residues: CASSSGLDGETQYF.

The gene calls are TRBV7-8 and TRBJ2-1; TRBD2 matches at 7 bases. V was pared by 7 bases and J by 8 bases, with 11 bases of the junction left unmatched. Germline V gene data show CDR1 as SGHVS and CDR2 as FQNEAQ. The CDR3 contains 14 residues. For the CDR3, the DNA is TGTGCCAGCAACTGGGGGAGGGCGAACGATGAGCAGTTCTTC. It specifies CASNWGRANDEQFF.

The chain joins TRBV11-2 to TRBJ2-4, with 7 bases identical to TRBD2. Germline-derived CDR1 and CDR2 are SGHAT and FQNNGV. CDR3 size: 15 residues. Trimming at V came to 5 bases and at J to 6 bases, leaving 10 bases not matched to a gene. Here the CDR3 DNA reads TGTGCCAGCAGCCCGCGGGGAGTAGCGGGAAACATTCAGTACTTC. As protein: CASSPRGVAGNIQYF.

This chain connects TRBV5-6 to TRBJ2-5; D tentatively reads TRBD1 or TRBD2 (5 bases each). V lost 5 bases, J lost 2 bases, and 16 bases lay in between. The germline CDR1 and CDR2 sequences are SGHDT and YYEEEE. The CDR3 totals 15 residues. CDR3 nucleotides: TGTGCCAGCAGTGCCCGGTGGGACCTACAAGAGACCCAGTACTTC. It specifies CASSARWDLQETQYF.

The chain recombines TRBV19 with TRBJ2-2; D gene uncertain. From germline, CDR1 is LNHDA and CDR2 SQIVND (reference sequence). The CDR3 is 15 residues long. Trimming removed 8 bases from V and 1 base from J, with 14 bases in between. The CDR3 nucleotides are TGTGCCAGTGGATGGGGAACCCTGAACACCGGGGAGCTGTTTTTT. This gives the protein CASGWGTLNTGELFF.

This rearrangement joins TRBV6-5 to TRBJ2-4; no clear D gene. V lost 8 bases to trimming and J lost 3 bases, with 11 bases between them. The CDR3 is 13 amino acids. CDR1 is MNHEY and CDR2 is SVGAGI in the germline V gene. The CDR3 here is CASRQSGKNIQYF. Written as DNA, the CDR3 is TGTGCCAGCCGACAATCGGGCAAAAACATTCAGTACTTC.

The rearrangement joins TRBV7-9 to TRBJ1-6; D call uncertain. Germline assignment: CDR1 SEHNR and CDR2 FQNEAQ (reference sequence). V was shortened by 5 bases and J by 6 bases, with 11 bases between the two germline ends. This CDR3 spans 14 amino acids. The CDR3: CASSPPGGNSPLHF. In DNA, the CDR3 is TGTGCCAGCAGCCCCCCGGGAGGTAATTCACCCCTCCACTTT.

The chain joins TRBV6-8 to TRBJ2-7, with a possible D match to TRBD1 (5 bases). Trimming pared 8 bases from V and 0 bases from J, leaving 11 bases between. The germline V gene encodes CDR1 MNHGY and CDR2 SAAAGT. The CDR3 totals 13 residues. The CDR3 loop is CASGAESSYEQYF. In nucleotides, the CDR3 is TGTGCCAGCGGGGCGGAGAGCTCCTACGAGCAGTACTTC.

CDR3 nucleotides: TGTGCCAGCAGCCCCTGGCCTCCGCGGGTTGCTGATGAAAAACTGTTTTTT. Its translation is CASSPWPPRVADEKLFF. The chain combines TRBV4-2 with TRBJ1-4; no definite D call. CDR3 length: 17 residues. In germline, CDR1 is LGHNA, CDR2 YNFKEQ. Trimming pared 4 bases from V and 6 bases from J, leaving 21 bases between.